One TCR beta chain is described in this entry. The antigen is undetermined. This record belongs to a study of shared clonotypes between healthy human individuals. Study-wide findings and caveats: The small donor group covered limited genetic and exposure diversity. The sampled material consisted only of blood, and tissue repertoires are likely to differ.

Assay used: immunoSEQ multiplex PCR; TCRdb lists only in-frame clones, some missing. The repertoire includes more than 1,200,000 clones, around 98.5% of them detected once, and 0.36% sits in the top ten. The sequence came from a man aged 30 to 45 in good health. The specimen was naive CD4+ T cells sorted from blood. Subset specified: CD45RA+ positively selected.

The CDR3 DNA sequence: TGTGCCAGCTCACCTTTCGCTACTGAAGCTTTCTTT. This gives the protein CASSPFATEAFF. This chain joins TRBV18 and TRBJ1-1; D gene unclear. Germline CDR1 and CDR2: KGHSH and LQKENI. CDR3 length: 12 amino acids. The germline V and J ends were trimmed by 3 bases and 5 bases, with 7 bases remaining between them.